The 20 T cell receptor beta chains presented below share a single source sample, sequenced in a study of early T cells in non-severe SARS-CoV-2 infection. MiXCR, run by TCRdb on the 5' RACE reads, gives a single entry per CDR3 protein. The table records about 60,000 distinct CDR3 sequences, more than 13% of them present only once. Specimen: whole blood, collected at baseline. The receptors come from an adult who was a healthcare worker with PCR-confirmed SARS-CoV-2 infection or an uninfected control (not recorded which).

This clonotype showed up just a few times. The CDR3 loop reads CASSTTGISSYEQYF. The CDR3 nucleotides read TGTGCCAGCAGCACGACAGGAATTAGCTCCTACGAGCAGTACTTC. The chain has TRBV6-5 and TRBJ2-7; D may be TRBD1 (6 bases). V was clipped by 6 bases and J by 0 bases, with 15 bases between them. Germline CDR1 MNHEY, CDR2 SVGAGI. This CDR3 contains 15 residues.

This clonotype appeared a few times. CDR3 amino acids: CSAALAGGQFSEQFF. CDR3 sequence (DNA): TGCAGTGCCGCGCTAGCGGGAGGGCAGTTTAGTGAGCAGTTCTTC. The rearrangement links TRBV20-1 to TRBJ2-1; 12 bases agree with TRBD2. Trimming cost V 6 bases and J 9 bases; bases outside gene matches: 12. The CDR3 covers 15 residues. Germline assignment: CDR1 DFQATT and CDR2 SNEGSKA (reference sequence).

The V gene is TRBV7-6, the J gene TRBJ2-1; 7 nucleotides line up with TRBD1. The CDR3 length is 14 residues. Germline V CDR1 and CDR2: SGHVS, FNYEAQ. Unmatched junction bases numbered 9, after V lost 4 bases and J lost 9 bases. The CDR3 DNA reads TGTGCCAGCAGCTACGACAGGGATCTCACTGAGCAGTTCTTC. Protein sequence: CASSYDRDLTEQFF.

The sample holds a few counts of this clonotype. The V call is TRBV14, the J call TRBJ1-3; D might be TRBD1 (5 bases). Trimming cost V 1 base and J 0 bases, with 10 bases left between them. The germline V gene encodes CDR1 SGHDN and CDR2 FVKESK. The length of the CDR3 is 16 residues. The CDR3 bases are TGTGCCAGCAGCCAAGGGCGGGGGTCCTCTGGAAACACCATATATTTT. Its protein product is CASSQGRGSSGNTIYF.

This clonotype was seen a few times. The V and J genes are TRBV3-1 and TRBJ1-3, with D unresolved. Germline CDR1 LGHDT, CDR2 YNNKEL (reference sequence). The CDR3 covers 13 residues. Between the trimmed V and J ends, which lost 3 bases and 0 bases, there was a span of 3 bases. The CDR3 sequence: CASSQGSGNTIYF. In DNA form, the CDR3 reads TGTGCCAGCAGCCAGGGCTCTGGAAACACCATATATTTT.

As concerns this clonotype: The conserved closing phenylalanine or tryptophan is absent in this CDR3, likely reflecting a read error. Because the CDR3's place on the DNA is in doubt, the DNA is left out and the CDR3 is given as listed by TCRdb. The chain recombines TRBV24-1 with TRBJ2-4; TRBD2, the table's D call, lacks a check against the DNA. The CDR3 contains 16 residues when both ends are counted. CDR1 and CDR2 from the germline V gene are KGHDR and SFDVKD. CDR3 sequence: CATSDRGGGSNSRDSV.

This clonotype showed up just a few times. The chain has TRBV5-1 and TRBJ2-1; D perhaps matches TRBD2 (6 bases). Germline V gives CDR1 SGHRS, CDR2 YFSETQ. Deletions cut 4 bases from V and 12 bases from J, with 17 bases between. The CDR3 spans 13 residues. The CDR3 coding sequence is TGCGCCAGCAGCGATAGAACGGGGGACGGGCAGTTCTTC. Its protein is CASSDRTGDGQFF.

This clonotype was found a few times. This rearrangement joins TRBV28 to TRBJ1-5; TRBD1 is a possible D gene (5 bases). Germline CDR1 is MDHEN and CDR2 is SYDVKM. V was clipped by 5 bases and J by 0 bases, with 11 bases between them. This CDR3 comprises 15 residues. This CDR3 is CASSPGTASNQPQHF. Here the CDR3 DNA reads TGTGCCAGCAGTCCTGGGACGGCTAGCAATCAGCCCCAGCATTTT.

The genes are TRBV28 and TRBJ2-2; D ambiguous. CDR3 length equals 15 residues. V was shortened by 2 bases and J by 8 bases, with 15 bases between the two germline ends. Germline-derived CDR1 and CDR2 are MDHEN and SYDVKM. In DNA form, the CDR3 reads TGTGCCAGCAGTTTACACCGGGCCCCCGGTGGGGAGCTGTTTTTT. This translates into CASSLHRAPGGELFF.

The chain is built from TRBV12-3 or TRBV12-4 and TRBJ1-1; 8 nucleotides agree with TRBD1. The J segment lost 10 bases and the V segment lost 4 bases, leaving 11 bases of the junction unmatched. This CDR3 is built from 14 residues. CDR3 sequence (DNA): TGTGCCAGCAGTTCCTGGGACAGGCCAACGGGAGCTTTCTTT. Its translation is CASSSWDRPTGAFF.

The table lists this clonotype with a few counts. The rearrangement uses TRBV18 and TRBJ1-6, with D perhaps matching TRBD1 (5 bases). Germline CDR1 and CDR2: KGHSH and LQKENI. V lost 4 bases and J lost 7, with 11 bases in between. The CDR3 has 14 amino acids. CDR3 sequence reads: CASSRGNLNSPLHF. DNA for the CDR3: TGTGCCAGCTCACGGGGGAACCTAAATTCACCCCTCCACTTT.

The V gene is TRBV11-2, the J gene TRBJ2-7; the match to TRBD1 covers 9 bases. The CDR3 is 16 amino acids. The V gene end was trimmed by 5 bases and the J gene end by 4 bases; junction bases not matched to a gene: 12. Germline loops: CDR1 SGHAT, CDR2 FQNNGV. The CDR3 loop reads CASSQGFVTGGYEQYF. CDR3 coding DNA: TGTGCCAGCAGCCAGGGGTTCGTGACAGGGGGATACGAGCAGTACTTC. The whole variable domain, remainder taken from reference TRBV11-2 and TRBJ2-7, is EAGVAQSPRYKIIEKRQSVAFWCNPISGHATLYWYQQILGQGPKLLIQFQNNGVVDDSQLPKDRFSAERLKGVDSTLKIQPAKLEDSAVYLCASSQGFVTGGYEQYFGPGTRLTVT.

This rearrangement joins TRBV5-5 to TRBJ2-7, with 7 bases matching TRBD2. The germline V gene has CDR1 SGHKS and CDR2 YYEKEE (reference sequence). The CDR3 consists of 15 residues. After removal of 1 base from V and 3 bases from J, the junction contained 7 bases not matched to a gene. The CDR3 region is CASSLSAGRDYEQYF. DNA of the CDR3: TGTGCCAGCAGCTTGAGTGCGGGGAGGGACTACGAGCAGTACTTC.

This clonotype has just a few counts. The V and J genes are TRBV11-2 and TRBJ1-4, with unresolved D. The CDR3 is 15 amino acids. The V gene's germline CDR1 is SGHAT and CDR2 FQNNGV. V was cut by 4 bases and J by 16 bases, with 25 bases left in between. The CDR3 DNA follows: TGTGCCAGCAGCTCAACTGACTCGGCCAGCGGGATTTCGTTTTTT. Its protein product is CASSSTDSASGISFF. Full variable domain (missing parts from reference TRBV11-2 and TRBJ1-4): EAGVAQSPRYKIIEKRQSVAFWCNPISGHATLYWYQQILGQGPKLLIQFQNNGVVDDSQLPKDRFSAERLKGVDSTLKIQPAKLEDSAVYLCASSSTDSASGISFFGSGTQLSVL.

The table lists this clonotype with a few counts. The chain has TRBV3-1 and TRBJ1-1; no clear D gene. V gave up 0 bases and J gave up 4 bases, with 12 bases separating them. CDR1 is LGHDT and CDR2 is YNNKEL in the germline V gene (reference sequence). There are 15 residues in the CDR3. CDR3 coding DNA: TGTGCCAGCAGCCAAGATGGCGGATATGTCACTGAAGCTTTCTTT. Translation gives CASSQDGGYVTEAFF.

This rearrangement joins TRBV20-1 to TRBJ2-3; D is possibly TRBD2 (6 bases). V was clipped by 1 base and J by 3 bases, with 23 bases between them. Germline lookup yields CDR1 DFQATT and CDR2 SNEGSKA (reference sequence). The CDR3 has 18 amino acids. CDR3 in amino acids: CSARGGIAEGRGTDTQYF. The CDR3 DNA reads TGCAGTGCTAGAGGGGGCATAGCGGAAGGCAGAGGGACAGATACGCAGTATTTT.

This clonotype was observed at least ten times. J is TRBJ2-1 and V is TRBV5-1; 8 nucleotides line up with TRBD1. There are 16 residues in the CDR3. V shed 5 bases, J shed 0 bases, and the junction held 7 bases outside the gene matches. CDR1 and CDR2 from the germline V gene are SGHRS and YFSETQ. The CDR3 here is CASSAQGAFSYNEQFF. CDR3 nucleotide sequence: TGCGCCAGCAGTGCGCAGGGGGCCTTCTCCTACAATGAGCAGTTCTTC.

This chain joins TRBV28 and TRBJ2-1; 8 positions match TRBD2. The germline gives CDR1 MDHEN, CDR2 SYDVKM. V lost 5 bases and J lost 0; bases outside the gene matches: 9. This CDR3 spans 17 amino acids. CDR3 DNA sequence: TGTGCCAGCAGTCGGGCTAGCGGGCAGAGCTCCTACAATGAGCAGTTCTTC. Translated: CASSRASGQSSYNEQFF.

The CDR3, as DNA: TGTGCCAGCTCGCTCATTGGGCGGGACAATGAGCAGTTCTTC. Encoded protein: CASSLIGRDNEQFF. The rearrangement joins TRBV5-6 to TRBJ2-1; tentative D call: TRBD2 (5 bases). The CDR3 loop spans 14 amino acids. Trimming shortened V by 7 bases and J by 5 bases, and 16 bases separated the two germline ends. In germline, CDR1 is SGHDT, CDR2 YYEEEE.

This clonotype was counted many times. The rearrangement links TRBV20-1 to TRBJ1-6; no clear D. V shed 1 base and J shed 14 bases, with 18 bases lying between them. This CDR3 has 14 residues. The germline CDR1 and CDR2 sequences are DFQATT and SNEGSKA (reference sequence). The CDR3, as DNA: TGCAGTGCTAGAGGGGCAACCTCGGGAAGGTCCCTCCACTTT. Amino acids: CSARGATSGRSLHF.